The clone carrying this T cell receptor (beta chain) was seen a few times. TCRdb's table, derived via immunoSEQ multiplex PCR, lists solely in-frame clones and lacks some. Altogether roughly 2.1 million clones are present, 85% to 95% being singletons, with the ten largest covering over 1.5%. These data come from a study of shared clonotypes between healthy human individuals. Naive CD8 cells, CD45RO-negative and positively selected for CCR7, excluded terminally differentiated effector memory CD45RA+ cells. Sequenced material: naive CD8+ T cells from PBMCs. This clonotype was sampled from a man aged 18 to 30 in good health. Some clones in this sample may be carry-over from other donors' samples.

CDR3 region: CASSLHPSNQPQHF. The DNA for the CDR3 is TGTGCCAGCAGCTTGCATCCTAGCAATCAGCCCCAGCATTTT. The V gene is TRBV4-2, the J gene TRBJ1-5; D ambiguous. V lost 5 bases and J 0 bases, leaving 8 bases between the germline ends. CDR1 is LGHNA, CDR2 YNFKEQ, per germline. The CDR3 contains 14 residues.